The 12 T cell receptor beta chains reported below all come from one sample, sequenced in a study of cytomegalovirus exposure and HLA in healthy donors. PCR employed 60 Vbeta and 13 Jbeta primers. Generated by immunoSEQ multiplex PCR, the TCRdb table keeps only in-frame clones and is missing some. The sample lists about 180,000 clones; 85% were seen once. Sequencing input: PBMCs. The receptors stem from a boy aged 2 to 10 in good health and CMV-seronegative.

This chain connects TRBV30 to TRBJ2-7, with D uncertain. There are 15 residues in the CDR3. Germline CDR1 reads GTSNPN; CDR2 reads SVGIG (reference sequence). The ends were cut back, 4 bases at V and 0 bases at J, with 16 bases in the middle. The CDR3, as DNA: TGTGCCTGGACTCCAACACAGCCGTACTCCTACGAGCAGTACGTC. Its translation: CAWTPTQPYSYEQYV.

The CDR3 reads CASSNRAPGTQYF. CDR3 bases: TGTGCCAGCAGTAACAGGGCCCCGGGGACCCAGTACTTC. V is TRBV27 and J is TRBJ2-5; possibly TRBD1 for D (6 bases). CDR1 is MNHEY and CDR2 is SMNVEV in the germline V gene (reference sequence). This CDR3 contains 13 residues. V was pared by 5 bases and J by 7 bases, with 14 bases between.

This clone has just a few counts. The chain employs TRBV6-1 and TRBJ2-5, with D uncertain. The CDR3 has 12 amino acids. Trimming pared 1 base from V and 5 bases from J, leaving 5 bases between. CDR1 and CDR2 from the germline V gene are MNHNS and SASEGT. The CDR3 region is CASSEGHETQYF. CDR3 DNA: TGTGCCAGCAGTGAAGGGCATGAGACCCAGTACTTC.

The V and J genes are TRBV5-6 and TRBJ2-4; TRBD2 aligns across 9 bases. The CDR3 has 16 amino acids. V trimming: 0 bases; J trimming: 2 bases; junction bases outside the gene matches: 3. Germline values: CDR1 SGHDT, CDR2 YYEEEE. Written as DNA, the CDR3 is TGTGCCAGCAGCTTGGAGGCGGGGGGGCCCAAAAACATTCAGTACTTC. It translates to CASSLEAGGPKNIQYF.

The rearrangement links TRBV7-9 to TRBJ2-1, with D possibly TRBD2 on 6 matching bases. Trimming took off 0 bases at V and 10 bases at J, with 16 bases between the two ends. The CDR3 is 15 amino acids. Germline V gene sequence: CDR1 SEHNR, CDR2 FQNEAQ (reference sequence). The chain's CDR3 is CASSLALARMDEQFF. The CDR3 DNA sequence: TGTGCCAGCAGCTTAGCGCTAGCGCGAATGGACGAGCAGTTCTTC.

The rearrangement links TRBV21-1 to TRBJ2-5; TRBD1 was called by the table and not checked on the DNA. The J call is in doubt because the DNA end fits TRBJ2-7 better. TRBV21-1 is listed as a pseudogene. The CDR3 consists of 15 residues. In DNA, the CDR3 is TGTGCCAGCAGCAACCCTATTACAGGTAAATACGAGCAGTACTTC. Translated: CASSNPITGKYEQYF.

This chain joins TRBV19 and TRBJ1-1; D gene uncertain. Germline V gene lookup returns CDR1 LNHDA and CDR2 SQIVND (reference sequence). This CDR3 is built from 16 residues. V was clipped by 0 bases and J by 3 bases, with 14 bases between them. The CDR3 region is CASSIDSRIGDTEAFF. CDR3 in DNA: TGTGCCAGTAGTATAGATTCAAGGATTGGAGACACTGAAGCTTTCTTT. Combining the CDR3 with reference TRBV19 and TRBJ1-1 gives the whole variable domain DGGITQSPKYLFRKEGQNVTLSCEQNLNHDAMYWYRQDPGQGLRLIYYSQIVNDFQKGDIAEGYSVSREKKESFPLTVTSAQKNPTAFYLCASSIDSRIGDTEAFFGQGTRLTVV.

Only one count was recorded for this clone. V gene TRBV28 combines with J gene TRBJ1-1, with D unresolved. Germline loops: CDR1 MDHEN, CDR2 SYDVKM. The V end lost 11 bases, the J end lost 2 bases, and 15 bases lay between the germline ends. This CDR3 has 13 residues. The CDR3: CAASRRRNTEAFF. In DNA form, the CDR3 reads TGTGCCGCCTCTCGGAGGCGTAACACTGAAGCTTTCTTT.

This chain joins TRBV14 and TRBJ1-2; D might be TRBD1 (6 bases). There are 14 residues in the CDR3. The V gene lost 1 base and the J gene lost 8 bases, with 14 bases spanning the gap. CDR1 and CDR2 from the germline V gene are SGHDN and FVKESK. CDR3 in DNA: TGTGCCAGCAGCCAAGTCCCAGGGGCTGAGGGCTACACCTTC. Amino acid sequence: CASSQVPGAEGYTF.

In this sample, this clone turned up once. The CDR3 region has the DNA TGTGCCAGCAGTTTATCGATCGGGTCCAATCAGCCCCAGCATTTT. Protein product: CASSLSIGSNQPQHF. The chain combines TRBV27 with TRBJ1-5; D is unclear. The germline CDR1 and CDR2 sequences are MNHEY and SMNVEV (reference sequence). V was cut by 0 bases and J by 3 bases, with 9 bases left in between. The CDR3 is 15 amino acids.

The genes are TRBV6-1 and TRBJ1-6; D remains unclear. The germline V gene encodes CDR1 MNHNS and CDR2 SASEGT. This CDR3 contains 14 residues. CDR3 sequence reads: CASQPRGYNSPLHF. DNA for the CDR3: TGTGCATCTCAACCTCGGGGCTATAATTCACCCCTCCACTTT.

This clone has more than one count but fewer than ten. The chain is built from TRBV30 and TRBJ1-1, with TRBD1 matching 10 bases. The CDR3 runs to 14 residues. With V trimmed by 5 bases and J by 10 bases, 13 bases remained unmatched. The germline V gene has CDR1 GTSNPN and CDR2 SVGIG (reference sequence). The CDR3 region is CAWGTPGTGAGAFF. The DNA of the CDR3 is TGTGCCTGGGGTACCCCGGGGACAGGGGCTGGAGCTTTCTTT.